The entry below describes one TCR beta chain. Antigen unknown. This entry is derived from a study of radiation and T cells in renal cell carcinoma. The study, taken as a whole, reports: Top tumor clonotypes rose in blood 2 weeks post-radiation, then contracted.

Described time point: blood 4 weeks post-SBRT, at nephrectomy. This sample's treatment: 15 Gy SBRT to primary tumor, nephrectomy 4 weeks later. Nephrectomy followed 15 Gy stereotactic body radiation by 4 weeks. Serial blood draws occurred at baseline and 2 and 4 weeks post-SBRT. Germline lookup yields CDR1 SGHDN and CDR2 FVKESK. V shed 2 bases, J shed 1 base, and the junction held 7 bases outside the gene matches. CDR3 length equals 16 residues. Assay: immunoSEQ multiplex PCR; the TCRdb copy retains only in-frame clones and omits some. The repertoire holds around 99,000 clones, with approximately 82% as singletons.

The rearrangement joins TRBV14 to TRBJ1-1, with 7 positions matching TRBD1. The TCR was taken from a man aged 60-69 years with renal cell carcinoma. This material consisted of blood, taken from a patient whose treatment included radiotherapy and nephrectomy. This chain's CDR3 is CASSQLQGLGNTEAFF. For the CDR3, the DNA is TGTGCCAGCAGCCAATTACAGGGGCTGGGGAACACTGAAGCTTTCTTT.